This T cell receptor (beta chain) came from a study of blood T cell repertoires in COVID-19. The overall study: In each case, the material was cDNA or gDNA derived from T cells, B-cell-depleted T cells, or PBMCs.

The CDR3 loop spans 13 amino acids. The germline V gene has CDR1 MNHEY and CDR2 SMNVEV (reference sequence). Trimming left V 6 bases short and J 11 bases short, with 16 bases between. The participants were between roughly 18 and 89 years old and came from 24 US areas. Methods used by the authors: Amplifying reference gene primers gave estimates of nucleated cell counts. Profiling relied on immunoSEQ multiplex PCR, and the TCRdb table lists in-frame clones only, not all of them. That table supplies the V and J calls and clone size; D and trimming were determined from the DNA. The table lists approximately 300,000 clones, around 84% of them singletons.

The sequencing sample was made of PBMCs or T cells enriched from blood (not recorded which). This clonotype originated in a woman between 18 and 29 years old who had recovered from COVID-19. This chain joins TRBV27 and TRBJ1-4, with a tentative D call TRBD1 (6 bases). CDR3 sequence: CASRWQGKGKLFF. The CDR3, as DNA: TGTGCCAGCAGGTGGCAGGGGAAAGGGAAACTGTTTTTT.